The 25 T cell receptor beta chains below were found in one sample sequenced in a study of vaccination effects on CD4 cells after COVID-19. ViraFEST expansion of antigen-specific CD4+ T cells with viral peptide pools preceded sequencing. The culture ran for 10 to 11 days, and then CD4+ T cells were isolated. Nucleocapsid antibodies were negative in the vaccine recipients, who had never had SARS-CoV-2 infection. These receptors lack a known antigen. Clones were read by immunoSEQ multiplex PCR, and TCRdb kept only the in-frame ones, dropping some. Of roughly 19,000 clones in the sample, approximately 72% were seen once. The starting material was CD4+ T cells from PBMCs cultured with HCoV-NL63 spike peptides, obtained before COVID-19 vaccination. Receptors originate from a human donor who received a COVID-19 vaccine.

V and J are TRBV2 and TRBJ1-1; no definite D call. The CDR3 runs 12 residues. CDR1 and CDR2 (germline): SNHLY, FYNNEI. Trimming left V 6 bases short and J 8 bases short, with 13 bases between. CDR3 nucleotide sequence: TGTGCCAGCAGGATGGAACAAGACGAAGCTTTCTTT. Protein sequence: CASRMEQDEAFF.

This chain connects TRBV5-1 to TRBJ2-7, with a tentative D call TRBD1 (6 bases). There are 14 residues in the CDR3. CDR1 is SGHRS, CDR2 YFSETQ, per germline. V was trimmed by 6 bases and J by 3 bases, leaving 16 bases between them. CDR3 sequence (DNA): TGCGCCAGCATGTACAGGGTGGGCGGCTACGAGCAGTACTTC. Protein product: CASMYRVGGYEQYF. Drawing the rest from reference TRBV5-1 and TRBJ2-7, the complete variable domain is KAGVTQTPRYLIKTRGQQVTLSCSPISGHRSVSWYQQTPGQGLQFLFEYFSETQRNKGNFPGRFSGRQFSNSRSEMNVSTLELGDSALYLCASMYRVGGYEQYFGPGTRLTVT.

The rearrangement joins TRBV15 to TRBJ1-2; D may be TRBD1 (5 bases). Germline V gene lookup returns CDR1 LNHNV and CDR2 YYDKDF (reference sequence). V dropped 0 bases and J dropped 3 bases, with 11 bases sitting between them. The CDR3 sequence is 15 residues long. CDR3 protein: CATSREAGTYYGYTF. The CDR3 DNA reads TGTGCCACCAGCAGAGAGGCAGGGACCTACTATGGCTACACCTTC.

This clone was observed a few times. V usage is TRBV19 and J usage is TRBJ1-2; 7 bases map to TRBD1. This CDR3 comprises 15 residues. CDR1 and CDR2 (germline): LNHDA, SQIVND (reference sequence). Trimming at V came to 4 bases and at J to 2 bases, leaving 7 bases not matched to a gene. This chain's CDR3 is CASSKKTGKNYGYTF. The DNA for the CDR3 is TGTGCCAGTAGTAAGAAGACAGGGAAGAACTATGGCTACACCTTC. The entire variable domain, with the rest obtained from reference TRBV19 and TRBJ1-2, is as follows: DGGITQSPKYLFRKEGQNVTLSCEQNLNHDAMYWYRQDPGQGLRLIYYSQIVNDFQKGDIAEGYSVSREKKESFPLTVTSAQKNPTAFYLCASSKKTGKNYGYTFGSGTRLTVV.

The chain carries TRBV13 and TRBJ1-2; 8 bases agree with TRBD1. V trimming: 4 bases; J trimming: 7 bases; junction bases outside the gene matches: 5. Germline CDR1 is PRHDT and CDR2 is FYEKMQ (reference sequence). This CDR3 contains 13 residues. CDR3 in amino acids: CASSSGQGGGYTF. As DNA, the CDR3 is TGTGCCAGCAGCTCCGGACAGGGCGGTGGCTACACCTTC.

This clone has only a few counts. The V and J genes are TRBV5-1 and TRBJ1-2; possible D gene TRBD1, 6 bases. This CDR3 spans 12 amino acids. Germline V gives CDR1 SGHRS, CDR2 YFSETQ. Trimming cost V 3 bases and J 8 bases, with 11 bases left between them. CDR3 in amino acids: CASSSDSLGYTF. The DNA for the CDR3 is TGCGCCAGCAGCTCGGACAGTCTGGGCTACACCTTC.

The chain uses TRBV5-1 and TRBJ1-1; D unclear. Trimming removed 1 base at V and 1 base at J, with 11 bases between. The germline CDR1 and CDR2 sequences are SGHRS and YFSETQ. The CDR3 is made up of 15 amino acids. The CDR3 reads CASSLLVPGNTEAFF. The DNA of the CDR3 is TGCGCCAGCAGCTTGTTGGTCCCAGGGAACACTGAAGCTTTCTTT.

The chain joins TRBV6-1 to TRBJ1-2; a weak D match, TRBD1 (6 bases). The germline CDR1 and CDR2 sequences are MNHNS and SASEGT. The CDR3 has 16 amino acids. V dropped 2 bases and J dropped 6 bases, with 19 bases sitting between them. DNA of the CDR3: TGTGCCAGCAGTGAAAATCTTTTATGGGCAGGGGATGGCTACACCTTC. Translating it yields CASSENLLWAGDGYTF.

This clone was detected only a few times. This sequence joins TRBV6-5 and TRBJ2-7; a weak D match, TRBD2 (5 bases). Trimming removed 9 bases from V and 2 bases from J, with 17 bases in between. The CDR3 covers 14 residues. Germline CDR1 and CDR2: MNHEY and SVGAGI. CDR3 amino acids: CASRRDTGAYEQYF. CDR3 bases: TGTGCCAGTCGACGGGATACCGGGGCCTACGAGCAGTACTTC.

The chain joins TRBV18 to TRBJ1-1; D might be TRBD1 (5 bases). The V end was cut by 1 base, the J end by 1 base, with 10 bases between. Per the germline V gene, CDR1 is KGHSH and CDR2 is LQKENI. This CDR3 contains 15 residues. The DNA of the CDR3 is TGTGCCAGCTCACCACAGGGACGGGAGAACACTGAAGCTTTCTTT. Encoded protein: CASSPQGRENTEAFF. The whole variable domain, remainder taken from reference TRBV18 and TRBJ1-1, is NAGVMQNPRHLVRRRGQEARLRCSPMKGHSHVYWYRQLPEEGLKFMVYLQKENIIDESGMPKERFSAEFPKEGPSILRIQQVVRGDSAAYFCASSPQGRENTEAFFGQGTRLTVV.

This sequence joins TRBV5-1 and TRBJ2-3; D gene ambiguous. There are 16 residues in the CDR3. With 0 bases removed from V and 0 bases from J, the gap between germline ends came to 11 bases. CDR1 and CDR2 from the germline V gene are SGHRS and YFSETQ. Here the CDR3 DNA reads TGCGCCAGCAGCTTGGCGAGCAGTTTAAGCACAGATACGCAGTATTTT. Translation: CASSLASSLSTDTQYF.

The chain combines TRBV12-3 or TRBV12-4 with TRBJ2-7, with TRBD2 matching 8 bases. V trimming: 5 bases; J trimming: 6 bases; junction bases outside the gene matches: 6. The CDR3 runs to 13 residues. CDR3 region: CASSRGGVGEQYF. For the CDR3, the DNA is TGTGCCAGCAGTCGGGGGGGGGTTGGCGAGCAGTACTTC.

The CDR3 region has the DNA TGTGCCAGTAGTATAAGTGTAGCGGGGAGGAAGCAGTACTTC. It is translated as CASSISVAGRKQYF. The V call is TRBV19, the J call TRBJ2-7; 8 positions agree with TRBD2. Germline CDR1 LNHDA, CDR2 SQIVND (reference sequence). CDR3 length: 14 amino acids. The junction had 8 bases not matched to a gene; V was cut back by 2 bases and J by 8 bases.

V usage is TRBV2 and J usage is TRBJ2-7; perhaps TRBD1 as D (6 bases). CDR3 length equals 13 residues. The V end was cut by 5 bases, the J end by 3 bases, with 11 bases between. Per germline, CDR1 SNHLY and CDR2 FYNNEI. CDR3 sequence reads: CASSLNRVYEQYF. The CDR3 nucleotides read TGTGCCAGCAGTCTAAACAGGGTCTACGAGCAGTACTTC.

This chain joins TRBV19 and TRBJ2-1; unclear D gene. The CDR3 totals 12 residues. V was shortened by 3 bases and J by 7 bases, with 7 bases between the two germline ends. The germline gives CDR1 LNHDA, CDR2 SQIVND (reference sequence). The CDR3, as DNA: TGTGCCAGTAGTATTCTCGGGAATGAGCAGTTCTTC. Amino acid sequence: CASSILGNEQFF.

The V gene is TRBV5-1, the J gene TRBJ2-1, with D possibly TRBD1 on 6 matching bases. The CDR3 is 16 amino acids. Looked up from germline, CDR1 is SGHRS and CDR2 is YFSETQ. V shed 2 bases and J shed 0 bases, with 12 bases lying between them. The CDR3 here is CASSLTIQGSYNEQFF. In DNA form, the CDR3 reads TGCGCCAGCAGCTTAACGATACAGGGCTCCTACAATGAGCAGTTCTTC.

The count of this clone is one. The chain couples TRBV7-8 to TRBJ2-7; possibly TRBD2 for D (5 bases). Trimming took off 5 bases at V and 5 bases at J, with 16 bases between the two ends. This CDR3 is built from 14 residues. The germline V gene encodes CDR1 SGHVS and CDR2 FQNEAQ. CDR3 residues: CASSPRTRSDEQYF. In nucleotides, the CDR3 is TGTGCCAGCAGCCCCCGTACTAGATCGGACGAGCAGTACTTC.

V usage is TRBV11-2 and J usage is TRBJ2-3; 7 nucleotides align to TRBD1. The V gene end was trimmed by 2 bases and the J gene end by 6 bases; junction bases not matched to a gene: 8. The CDR3 consists of 15 residues. Germline loops: CDR1 SGHAT, CDR2 FQNNGV. CDR3 loop: CASSLRQGVGDTQYF. The CDR3, as DNA: TGTGCCAGCAGCTTACGACAGGGAGTTGGGGATACGCAGTATTTT.

By its share, this clone is large (0.1 to 1%). This rearrangement joins TRBV6-1 to TRBJ2-7, with 9 bases aligning to TRBD2. The CDR3 is 15 residues long. Looked up from germline, CDR1 is MNHNS and CDR2 is SASEGT. V trimming: 2 bases; J trimming: 6 bases; junction bases outside the gene matches: 8. CDR3 in DNA: TGTGCCAGCAGTGAAAGTAGTAGCGGGAGTAGCGAGCAGTACTTC. Translated: CASSESSSGSSEQYF.

This clone has more than one count but fewer than ten. The chain uses TRBV6-5 and TRBJ1-1; D may be TRBD1 (5 bases). The V gene's germline CDR1 is MNHEY and CDR2 SVGAGI. The V and J ends lost 8 bases and 1 base respectively, with 11 bases between them. This CDR3 region has 13 residues. CDR3 in DNA: TGTGCCAGCCGACGACAGCAGAACACTGAAGCTTTCTTT. Its translation: CASRRQQNTEAFF.

This clone was seen a few times. The gene calls are TRBV6-5 and TRBJ2-7; the D gene is possibly TRBD2 (6 bases). The CDR3 loop spans 15 amino acids. The V end was cut by 4 bases, the J end by 3 bases, with 16 bases between. CDR1 and CDR2 (germline): MNHEY, SVGAGI. The CDR3 loop reads CASSSSWRGDYEQYF. CDR3 DNA: TGTGCCAGCAGTTCATCCTGGAGGGGTGACTACGAGCAGTACTTC.

This chain connects TRBV5-1 to TRBJ2-3; D is unresolved. Looked up from germline, CDR1 is SGHRS and CDR2 is YFSETQ. The CDR3 loop spans 16 amino acids. The V end was cut by 5 bases, the J end by 5 bases, with 21 bases between. CDR3: CASRPDFSHMRDTQYF. The CDR3 DNA reads as TGCGCCAGCAGGCCCGACTTTAGCCATATGAGAGATACGCAGTATTTT.

The rearrangement joins TRBV4-2 to TRBJ2-4; 16 bases align to TRBD2. With V trimmed by 0 bases and J by 0 bases, 2 bases remained unmatched. The germline gives CDR1 LGHNA, CDR2 YNFKEQ. The CDR3 runs 19 residues. CDR3 DNA sequence: TGTGCCAGCAGCCAAGAGGGACTAGCGGGGGGGCTAGCCAAAAACATTCAGTACTTC. It specifies CASSQEGLAGGLAKNIQYF.

The rearrangement uses TRBV2 and TRBJ1-2; D uncertain. CDR1 SNHLY and CDR2 FYNNEI come from the germline V gene. The CDR3 loop spans 11 amino acids. Deletions cut 5 bases from V and 7 bases from J, with 8 bases between. This CDR3 is CASSWGFGYTF. CDR3 coding DNA: TGTGCCAGCAGTTGGGGATTTGGCTACACCTTC.

V gene TRBV30 combines with J gene TRBJ1-2, with D hard to call. The V gene lost 1 base and the J gene lost 7 bases, with 10 bases spanning the gap. Per the germline V gene, CDR1 is GTSNPN and CDR2 is SVGIG (reference sequence). This CDR3 has 12 residues. In DNA, the CDR3 is TGTGCCTGGAGTGATAATCAGTCTGGCTACACCTTC. It is translated as CAWSDNQSGYTF.